The 23 T cell receptor beta chains reported below all come from one sample, sequenced in a study of cytomegalovirus exposure and HLA in healthy donors. The PCR ran on 60 Vbeta and 13 Jbeta primers. Some clones are missing from TCRdb's copy, which holds only in-frame ones; the method was immunoSEQ multiplex PCR. The data hold 150,000 to 200,000 clones, with 80% observed a single time. Sequenced material: PBMCs. These receptors were taken from a male donor in good health and CMV-seropositive.

The V gene is TRBV25-1, the J gene TRBJ1-4, with D perhaps TRBD1 (6 bases). The CDR3 totals 14 residues. Germline loops: CDR1 MGHDK, CDR2 SYGVNS. The V and J ends lost 7 bases and 8 bases respectively, with 17 bases between them. The CDR3 nucleotides are TGTGCCAGCACCGATGGGGGGGCGCGGGAAAAACTGTTTTTT. Translation gives CASTDGGAREKLFF.

The rearrangement joins TRBV7-2 to TRBJ1-5, with 7 nucleotides matching TRBD1. CDR1 and CDR2 from the germline V gene are SGHTA and FQGNSA. This CDR3 is 15 amino acids long. Trimming at V came to 3 bases and at J to 5 bases, leaving 7 bases not matched to a gene. The CDR3 reads CASSLVQGNYQPQHF. CDR3 DNA: TGTGCCAGCAGCTTGGTACAGGGGAACTATCAGCCCCAGCATTTT.

The chain carries TRBV29-1 and TRBJ2-4, with 9 nucleotides matching TRBD2. The V segment lost 5 bases and the J segment 5 bases; nucleotides outside the gene matches: 4. The CDR3 runs 13 residues. Germline-derived CDR1 and CDR2 are SQVTM and ANQGSEA. CDR3 in amino acids: CSVLGGRENIQYF. The CDR3 DNA follows: TGCAGCGTTCTGGGCGGGAGGGAAAACATTCAGTACTTC.

The chain is built from TRBV28 and TRBJ2-1; possibly TRBD1 for D (5 bases). There are 15 residues in the CDR3. Germline V lookup: CDR1 MDHEN, CDR2 SYDVKM. V was shortened by 2 bases and J by 5 bases, with 13 bases between the two germline ends. The CDR3 region is CASSLRGPRHNEQFF. The CDR3 nucleotides are TGTGCCAGCAGTTTAAGGGGCCCCCGCCACAATGAGCAGTTCTTC.

This rearrangement joins TRBV11-2 to TRBJ2-5; 7 bases align to TRBD2. V shed 5 bases and J 3 bases; nucleotides not matched to a gene: 9. Germline values: CDR1 SGHAT, CDR2 FQNNGV. The CDR3 consists of 15 residues. In DNA, the CDR3 is TGTGCCAGCAGCCCAGGTGCCCTAGCGGAAGAGACCCAGTACTTC. It is translated as CASSPGALAEETQYF. Based on the CDR3 plus reference TRBV11-2 and TRBJ2-5, the full variable domain is EAGVAQSPRYKIIEKRQSVAFWCNPISGHATLYWYQQILGQGPKLLIQFQNNGVVDDSQLPKDRFSAERLKGVDSTLKIQPAKLEDSAVYLCASSPGALAEETQYFGPGTRLLVL.

The rearrangement uses TRBV5-1 and TRBJ2-2; 9 positions agree with TRBD2. V shed 4 bases and J 1 base; nucleotides not matched to a gene: 5. Looked up from germline, CDR1 is SGHRS and CDR2 is YFSETQ. This CDR3 region has 16 residues. The CDR3 is CASSPQAGGNTGELFF. The CDR3 DNA is TGCGCCAGCAGCCCCCAAGCGGGAGGGAACACCGGGGAGCTGTTTTTT.

The chain combines TRBV4-1 with TRBJ1-1; D may be TRBD1 (6 bases). The CDR3 runs to 15 residues. Germline CDR1 reads MGHRA; CDR2 reads YSYEKL. The V end was cut by 2 bases, the J end by 3 bases, with 13 bases between. The CDR3: CASSQIVEGDTEAFF. Written as DNA, the CDR3 is TGCGCCAGCAGCCAAATTGTCGAGGGGGACACTGAAGCTTTCTTT.

The chain links TRBV7-9 to TRBJ1-5; D gene uncertain. Germline CDR1 and CDR2: SEHNR and FQNEAQ (reference sequence). Trimming pared 1 base from V and 4 bases from J, leaving 8 bases between. This CDR3 is built from 14 residues. This CDR3 is CASSLESGNQPQHF. In DNA, the CDR3 is TGTGCCAGCAGCTTAGAGTCGGGGAATCAGCCCCAGCATTTT.

The chain is built from TRBV19 and TRBJ2-7; TRBD1 agrees at 11 bases. CDR3 size: 17 residues. Germline CDR1 and CDR2: LNHDA and SQIVND (reference sequence). The ends lost 6 bases at V and 0 bases at J; junction bases unmatched: 10. For the CDR3, the DNA is TGTGCCAGTAGGCGGACAGGGGGCTCCTCAGGCTCCTACGAGCAGTACTTC. Amino acid sequence: CASRRTGGSSGSYEQYF.

V is TRBV7-9 and J is TRBJ2-4, with 13 bases that match TRBD2. This CDR3 is 19 amino acids long. The ends lost 0 bases at V and 4 bases at J; junction bases unmatched: 9. Per the germline V gene, CDR1 is SEHNR and CDR2 is FQNEAQ (reference sequence). The CDR3 bases are TGTGCCAGCAGCTTAGCGGTCGGACTAGCGGGAGTTGGAAAAAACATTCAGTACTTC. It translates to CASSLAVGLAGVGKNIQYF. Combining the CDR3 with reference TRBV7-9 and TRBJ2-4 gives the whole variable domain DTGVSQNPRHKITKRGQNVTFRCDPISEHNRLYWYRQTLGQGPEFLTYFQNEAQLEKSRLLSDRFSAERPKGSFSTLEIQRTEQGDSAMYLCASSLAVGLAGVGKNIQYFGAGTRLSVL.

The V gene is TRBV2, the J gene TRBJ2-3; D not resolved. CDR1 is SNHLY and CDR2 is FYNNEI in the germline V gene. This CDR3 is built from 15 residues. Between the trimmed V and J ends, which lost 11 bases and 0 bases, there was a span of 18 bases. The DNA for the CDR3 is TGTGCCGGTGCCGAGGCGTCCACTAGCACAGATACGCAGTATTTT. Amino acids: CAGAEASTSTDTQYF.

With respect to this clone: The same CDR3 is also encoded by other DNA sequences in this sample. The chain employs TRBV5-1 and TRBJ2-3; D is ambiguous. Germline loops: CDR1 SGHRS, CDR2 YFSETQ. Trimming shortened V by 2 bases and J by 6 bases, and 7 bases separated the two germline ends. This CDR3 is 12 amino acids long. As DNA, the CDR3 is TGCGCCAGCAGCTTATCTGGCGATACGCAGTATTTT. Translating gives CASSLSGDTQYF.

V gene TRBV5-1 combines with J gene TRBJ1-1; D not resolved. V gave up 0 bases and J gave up 5 bases, with 8 bases separating them. CDR3 length equals 13 residues. Germline CDR1 is SGHRS and CDR2 is YFSETQ. CDR3 in DNA: TGCGCCAGCAGCTTGGATCCGACAACTGAAGCTTTCTTT. Protein product: CASSLDPTTEAFF.

The V call is TRBV27, the J call TRBJ2-7; TRBD2 aligns across 12 bases. Germline lookup yields CDR1 MNHEY and CDR2 SMNVEV (reference sequence). CDR3 length: 18 amino acids. Unmatched junction bases numbered 13, after V lost 4 bases and J lost 3 bases. CDR3 sequence (DNA): TGTGCCAGCAGTTCCCCGACTAGCGGGAGCTTGTTTTTCTACGAGCAGTACTTC. This sequence encodes CASSSPTSGSLFFYEQYF.

This chain connects TRBV25-1 to TRBJ2-5, with a possible D match to TRBD2 (6 bases). CDR1 MGHDK and CDR2 SYGVNS come from the germline V gene. The CDR3 runs to 13 residues. Trimming left V 7 bases short and J 4 bases short, with 13 bases between. The CDR3 coding sequence is TGTGCCAGCACGGCGGGATACCCAGAGACCCAGTACTTC. Translation gives CASTAGYPETQYF.

The V gene is TRBV12-5, the J gene TRBJ2-1; 11 nucleotides line up with TRBD2. V dropped 5 bases and J dropped 5; count of bases not matched to a gene: 2. Germline CDR1 and CDR2: LGHNT and FRNRAP. The CDR3 length is 14 residues. The CDR3 DNA reads TGTGCTAGTGGTCTAGCGGGAGGCAACAATGAGCAGTTCTTC. Translated: CASGLAGGNNEQFF. Complete variable domain (other parts from reference TRBV12-5 and TRBJ2-1): DARVTQTPRHKVTEMGQEVTMRCQPILGHNTVFWYRQTMMQGLELLAYFRNRAPLDDSGMPKDRFSAEMPDATLATLKIQPSEPRDSAVYFCASGLAGGNNEQFFGPGTRLTVL.

In nucleotides, the CDR3 is TGTGCCAGCAGCGTAGCGCCCGGGAGGGCAGATACGCAGTATTTT. This sequence encodes CASSVAPGRADTQYF. The rearrangement links TRBV9 to TRBJ2-3; 8 positions agree with TRBD2. In germline, CDR1 is SGDLS, CDR2 YYNGEE. This CDR3 has 15 residues. The trim removed 0 bases at V and 4 bases at J, leaving 4 bases unmatched.

The V call is TRBV4-2, the J call TRBJ1-4, with 9 bases identical to TRBD1. Germline V gives CDR1 LGHNA, CDR2 YNFKEQ. V trimming: 1 base; J trimming: 6 bases; junction bases outside the gene matches: 0. The CDR3 runs to 14 residues. CDR3 DNA: TGTGCCAGCAGCCAAGGACAGGGGGATGAAAAACTGTTTTTT. Translating gives CASSQGQGDEKLFF.

CDR3 nucleotides: TGCGCCAGCAGCTTTTCGGGGGGTGGACTCTCCGAGCAGTACTTC. This encodes CASSFSGGGLSEQYF. The V call is TRBV5-1, the J call TRBJ2-7, with 7 bases aligning to TRBD2. CDR3 size: 15 residues. Germline lookup yields CDR1 SGHRS and CDR2 YFSETQ. V was pared by 2 bases and J by 6 bases, with 11 bases of the junction left unmatched.

The chain combines TRBV7-6 with TRBJ2-5; D gene ambiguous. V was clipped by 5 bases and J by 2 bases, with 3 bases between them. Germline CDR1 reads SGHVS; CDR2 reads FNYEAQ. The CDR3 is 11 amino acids. The CDR3 nucleotides read TGTGCCAGCAGCCCTCAAGAGACCCAGTACTTC. This sequence encodes CASSPQETQYF.

This chain uses TRBV5-1 with TRBJ2-1; D possibly corresponds to TRBD1 (5 bases). Trimming cost V 1 base and J 2 bases, with 13 bases left between them. Per germline, CDR1 SGHRS and CDR2 YFSETQ. The CDR3 is 16 residues long. CDR3: CASSLQGIITYNEQFF. CDR3 DNA: TGCGCCAGCAGCTTGCAGGGCATAATCACCTACAATGAGCAGTTCTTC.

This clone has more than one count but fewer than ten. The chain carries TRBV4-3 and TRBJ1-4, with a possible D match to TRBD1 (5 bases). The CDR3 is 15 residues long. Germline V gene lookup returns CDR1 LGHNA and CDR2 YSLEER. Trimming left V 0 bases short and J 8 bases short, with 13 bases between. For the CDR3, the DNA is TGCGCCAGCAGCCAAGATTTGACAGCCCGCGAAAAACTGTTTTTT. Its translation is CASSQDLTAREKLFF.

This rearrangement joins TRBV5-1 to TRBJ1-2; D remains ambiguous. Germline V gene lookup returns CDR1 SGHRS and CDR2 YFSETQ. Trimming left V 0 bases short and J 5 bases short, with 8 bases between. There are 13 residues in the CDR3. The CDR3 sequence: CASSLELAYGYTF. The CDR3 DNA sequence: TGCGCCAGCAGCTTGGAGCTAGCATATGGCTACACCTTC.